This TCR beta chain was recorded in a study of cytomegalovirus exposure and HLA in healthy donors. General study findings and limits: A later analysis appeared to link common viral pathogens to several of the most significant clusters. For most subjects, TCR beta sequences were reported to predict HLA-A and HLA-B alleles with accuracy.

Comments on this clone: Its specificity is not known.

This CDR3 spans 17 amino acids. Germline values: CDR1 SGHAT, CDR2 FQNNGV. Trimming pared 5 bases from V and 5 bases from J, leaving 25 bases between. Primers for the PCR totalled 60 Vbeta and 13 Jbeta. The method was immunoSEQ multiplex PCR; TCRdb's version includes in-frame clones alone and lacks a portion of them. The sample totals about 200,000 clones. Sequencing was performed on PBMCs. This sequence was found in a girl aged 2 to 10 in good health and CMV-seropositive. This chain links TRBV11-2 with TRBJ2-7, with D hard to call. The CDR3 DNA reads TGTGCCAGCAGCCTGTACCGGAGCTCGCTTACCTACGACGAGCAGTACTTC. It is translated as CASSLYRSSLTYDEQYF.